The 7 T cell receptor beta chains presented below share a single source sample, sequenced in a study of cytotoxic CD8 clonotypes in ibrutinib-treated CLL. TCRdb's copy holds only in-frame clones and misses some; the assay was immunoSEQ multiplex PCR. The sample has more than 300,000 clones, roughly 79% seen once. Sequenced material: PBMCs, taken before ibrutinib treatment. The receptor source for this set is a human donor with chronic lymphocytic leukemia.

The V and J genes are TRBV5-4 and TRBJ2-7, with unresolved D. The ends were cut back, 0 bases at V and 4 bases at J, with 8 bases in the middle. This CDR3 is built from 13 residues. Germline CDR1 reads SGHNT; CDR2 reads YYREEE (reference sequence). DNA for the CDR3: TGTGCCAGCAGCTTGGTTGGCGGTTACGAGCAGTACTTC. Its translation: CASSLVGGYEQYF.

The chain has TRBV5-4 and TRBJ1-3; D unclear. This CDR3 is 16 amino acids long. Trimming stripped 0 bases from V and 2 bases from J, with 12 bases between. The germline gives CDR1 SGHNT, CDR2 YYREEE (reference sequence). The DNA for the CDR3 is TGTGCCAGCAGCTTGGTTTCGGCGGCCCCTGGAAACACCATATATTTT. Its translation is CASSLVSAAPGNTIYF.

The genes are TRBV4-3 and TRBJ2-7; 7 bases fit TRBD2. Germline CDR1 is LGHNA and CDR2 is YSLEER. The CDR3 is 14 residues long. J gave up 1 base and V 5 bases, and 5 bases lay outside the gene matches. The CDR3 nucleotides are TGCGCCAGCAGCGACTCTAGCGGTTCCTACGAGCAGTACTTC. Its protein is CASSDSSGSYEQYF.

This clone was recorded only once. V usage is TRBV28 and J usage is TRBJ1-2; the D is unclear. V was trimmed by 6 bases and J by 0 bases, leaving 5 bases between them. The V gene's germline CDR1 is MDHEN and CDR2 SYDVKM. The CDR3 has 12 amino acids. CDR3 residues: CASSRANYGYTF. The CDR3, as DNA: TGTGCCAGCAGCCGGGCTAACTATGGCTACACCTTC.

This clone was counted only a few times. The chain couples TRBV10-3 to TRBJ2-7; tentative D call: TRBD1 (6 bases). Deletions cut 7 bases from V and 0 bases from J, with 13 bases between. Germline values: CDR1 ENHRY, CDR2 SYGVKD. There are 14 residues in the CDR3. The chain's CDR3 is CAITWDKSSYEQYF. CDR3 sequence (DNA): TGTGCCATCACGTGGGACAAGAGCTCCTACGAGCAGTACTTC.

The chain employs TRBV5-4 and TRBJ2-1; D uncertain. Per germline, CDR1 SGHNT and CDR2 YYREEE (reference sequence). The CDR3 is 16 amino acids. The germline V and J ends were trimmed by 0 bases and 6 bases, with 16 bases remaining between them. In nucleotides, the CDR3 is TGTGCCAGCAGCTTGGTTTGGCCCACGGTAGGCAATGAGCAGTTCTTC. Protein: CASSLVWPTVGNEQFF.

V is TRBV5-8 and J is TRBJ2-1; D possibly corresponds to TRBD2 (5 bases). The CDR3 has 14 amino acids. V dropped 6 bases and J dropped 2 bases, with 12 bases sitting between them. In germline, CDR1 is SGHTS, CDR2 YDEGEE. CDR3 region: CASTGLPPYNEQFF. The CDR3 DNA reads as TGTGCCAGCACAGGACTCCCTCCCTACAATGAGCAGTTCTTC.